Reported below is one TCR beta chain. As yet, its antigen is unknown. The data derive from a study of CXCR3-negative and CXCR3-positive naive CD8 T cells. Study in general: The dataset comprises some 130 million TRB reads in total, with about 1.5 +/- 0.3 million reads per library.

Through 5' RACE with UMI labels, the TRB cDNA libraries were prepared. TCRdb re-called the 5' RACE reads, yielding one record per CDR3 amino acid sequence without DNA. Its listing shows about 130,000 distinct CDR3 sequences. This CDR3 spans 18 amino acids. The germline V gene encodes CDR1 SGHRS and CDR2 YFSETQ. Broader study findings: Fresh PBMCs went into most assays, and CXCR3 expression partly declined after cryopreservation. More hydrophobic TRB CDR3s were found in CXCR3-positive naive cells than in CXCR3-negative naive cells.

The receptor was isolated from a human donor in good health. Some clones in this sample may be carry-over from other donors' samples. This chain uses TRBV5-1 with TRBJ2-7; TCRdb gives TRBD2 as the D gene, but with no DNA this cannot be confirmed. Sequenced: naive CXCR3- CD8+ T cells from blood. Described subset: CD45RO-CCR7+CD27+CD95- naive CD8+ T cells lacking CXCR3 (TNR3-). CDR3 amino acids: CASSSGTSGSFGNYEQYF.